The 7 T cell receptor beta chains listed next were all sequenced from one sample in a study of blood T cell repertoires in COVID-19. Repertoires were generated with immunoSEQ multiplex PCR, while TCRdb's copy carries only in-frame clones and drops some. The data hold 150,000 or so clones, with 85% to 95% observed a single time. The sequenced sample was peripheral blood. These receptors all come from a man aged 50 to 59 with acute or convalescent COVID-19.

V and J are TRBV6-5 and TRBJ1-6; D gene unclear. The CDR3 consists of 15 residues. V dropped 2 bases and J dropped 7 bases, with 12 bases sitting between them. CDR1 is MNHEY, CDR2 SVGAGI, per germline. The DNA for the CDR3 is TGTGCCAGCAGTTACAGATCGGGTATCAATTCACCCCTCCACTTT. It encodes CASSYRSGINSPLHF.

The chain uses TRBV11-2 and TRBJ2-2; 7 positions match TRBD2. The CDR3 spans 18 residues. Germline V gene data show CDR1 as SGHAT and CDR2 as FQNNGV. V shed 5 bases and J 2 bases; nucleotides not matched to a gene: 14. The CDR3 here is CASSAGLEGGSNTGELFF. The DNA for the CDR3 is TGTGCCAGCAGCGCCGGTCTGGAGGGCGGGAGTAACACCGGGGAGCTGTTTTTT.

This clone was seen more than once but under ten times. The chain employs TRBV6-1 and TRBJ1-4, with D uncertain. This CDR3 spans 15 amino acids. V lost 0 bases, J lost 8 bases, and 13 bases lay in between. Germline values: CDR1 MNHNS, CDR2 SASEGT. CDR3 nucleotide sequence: TGTGCCAGCAGTGAAGCTCCCACCTTGGGCGAAAAACTGTTTTTT. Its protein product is CASSEAPTLGEKLFF.

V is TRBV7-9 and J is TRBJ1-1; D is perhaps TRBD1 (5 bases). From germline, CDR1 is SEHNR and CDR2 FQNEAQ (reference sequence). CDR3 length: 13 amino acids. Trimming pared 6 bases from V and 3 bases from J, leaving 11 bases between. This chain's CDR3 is CASSRRGDTEAFF. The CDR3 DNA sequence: TGTGCCAGCAGTCGTCGGGGGGACACTGAAGCTTTCTTT. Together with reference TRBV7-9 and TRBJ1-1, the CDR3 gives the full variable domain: DTGVSQNPRHKITKRGQNVTFRCDPISEHNRLYWYRQTLGQGPEFLTYFQNEAQLEKSRLLSDRFSAERPKGSFSTLEIQRTEQGDSAMYLCASSRRGDTEAFFGQGTRLTVV.

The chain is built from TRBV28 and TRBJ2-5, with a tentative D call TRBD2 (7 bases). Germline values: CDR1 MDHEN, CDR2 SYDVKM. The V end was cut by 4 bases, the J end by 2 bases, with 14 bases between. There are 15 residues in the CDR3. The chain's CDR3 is CASSSEGGGQETQYF. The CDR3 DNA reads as TGTGCCAGCAGTTCGGAAGGGGGGGGTCAAGAGACCCAGTACTTC.

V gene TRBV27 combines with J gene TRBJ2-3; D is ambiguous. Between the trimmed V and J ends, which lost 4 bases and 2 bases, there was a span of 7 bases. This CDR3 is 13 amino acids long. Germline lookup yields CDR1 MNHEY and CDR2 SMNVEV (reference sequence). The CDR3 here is CASSSSLTDTQYF. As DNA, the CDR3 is TGTGCCAGCAGTTCCTCCCTCACAGATACGCAGTATTTT.

The CDR3 loop reads CASSQILVGELFF. For the CDR3, the DNA is TGTGCCAGCAGCCAAATCCTAGTTGGGGAGCTGTTTTTT. The J gene is TRBJ2-2, the V gene TRBV14; D not resolved. Looked up from germline, CDR1 is SGHDN and CDR2 is FVKESK. The CDR3 sequence is 13 residues long. Trimming removed 2 bases from V and 8 bases from J, with 9 bases in between.